This T cell receptor beta chain appears in the sequencing data of a study of CD8+CD57+ T cells in acquired aplastic anemia. On the study more broadly: Sorted CD4+ and CD8+ cell DNA averaged approximately 3.4 ug. Read counts for CD4+ cells (from healthy donors) averaged about 10.8 million. Regarding the study as a whole: Significant differences in CD8+ Simpson's diversity were not observed between patients and controls. The study identified about 30 CD8+ CDR3 sequences shared by patients and controls.

Remarks on this clonotype: Its antigen remains unidentified.

This CDR3 region has 13 residues. The V end was cut by 11 bases, the J end by 6 bases, with 19 bases between. The germline V gene encodes CDR1 KGHDR and CDR2 SFDVKD. Genomic DNA acted as the template from which TCR beta VDJ combination and CDR3 sequence profiling were carried out. TCRdb re-derived calls from the reads in MiXCR, one entry per CDR3 protein. This sample has about 170,000 distinct CDR3 sequences, with roughly 47% found just once. The sequenced material came from sorted CD4+, CD8+, or CD8+CD57+ T cells (not recorded which) from PBMCs. The source is a human donor in good health. The chain is built from TRBV24-1 and TRBJ2-7; the D gene is possibly TRBD2 (6 bases). The CDR3 region has the DNA TGTGCCAGCAGCTCGCGGGGAACAAGCGAGCAGTACTTC. It encodes CASSSRGTSEQYF.